This T cell receptor (beta chain) was sequenced for a study of tissue T cells after allogeneic stem cell transplantation. Study-wide points: Blood and spleen captured only part of the tissue TCR repertoire. Across patients, clones rarely overlapped, yet motif clusters were shared tissue-specifically. Within patients, tissue anatomy strongly shaped TCR repertoire composition.

CDR3 length: 14 residues. The J segment lost 6 bases and the V segment lost 0 bases, leaving 3 bases of the junction unmatched. Looked up from germline, CDR1 is SGHSA and CDR2 is FRNQAP. On this clone: Its antigen remains unidentified. Genes and germline are mouse. With the read ending 1 residue before the CDR3 end, the germline J gene is used to fill in that end.

Using immunoSEQ multiplex PCR, the repertoire was profiled, and TCRdb retains in-frame clones only, with some absent. The sample yields over 550 clones, around 50% seen once. Time point given: mouse harvest day 14 after allogeneic transplant. Tail vein injection delivered 10^7 T-cell-depleted bone marrow cells and 10^6 splenic CD5+ T cells. Mice had MHC-mismatched B6 into BALB/c GVHD, sampled day 7 or 14. The chain couples TRBV16 to TRBJ2-5, with TRBD2 matching 7 bases. Specimen: liver tissue. This receptor was taken from a female BALB/c mouse given C57BL/6 T cells with graft-versus-host disease after an allogeneic hematopoietic cell transplant. CDR3 in amino acids: CASSLEWGEDTQYF. CDR3 DNA, as far as it was read: TGTGCAAGCAGCTTAGAGTGGGGGGAGGACACCCAGTAC. Full variable domain (remainder filled in from reference TRBV16 and TRBJ2-5): NAGVIQTPRHKVTGKGQEATLWCEPISGHSAVFWYRQTIVQGLEFLTYFRNQAPIDDSGMPKERFSAQMPNQSHSTLKIQSTQPQDSAVYLCASSLEWGEDTQYFGPGTRLLVL.